This entry lists 21 T cell receptor beta chains sequenced from one sample in a study of cytomegalovirus exposure and HLA in healthy donors. Vbeta (60) and Jbeta (13) primers were used in the PCR. TCRdb's copy holds only in-frame clones and misses some; the assay was immunoSEQ multiplex PCR. The table lists about 190,000 clones, approximately 78% of them singletons. Material: PBMCs. The receptors were gathered from a woman aged 18-29 years in good health and CMV-seronegative.

The chain has TRBV9 and TRBJ2-1; D remains unclear. This CDR3 region has 12 residues. Germline loops: CDR1 SGDLS, CDR2 YYNGEE. Trimming removed 4 bases at V and 5 bases at J, with 7 bases between. CDR3 residues: CASSNRDNEQFF. CDR3 DNA sequence: TGTGCCAGCAGCAACCGGGACAATGAGCAGTTCTTC.

This chain uses TRBV5-6 with TRBJ1-2; D might be TRBD1 (6 bases). The CDR3 contains 17 residues. V gave up 1 base and J gave up 4 bases, with 20 bases separating them. From germline, CDR1 is SGHDT and CDR2 YYEEEE. CDR3 region: CASSLRAGEIRVYGYTF. CDR3 nucleotide sequence: TGTGCCAGCAGCTTGCGGGCAGGGGAGATCCGGGTCTATGGCTACACCTTC.

The chain recombines TRBV6-5 with TRBJ1-1; weak D call: TRBD1 (5 bases). The CDR3 sequence is 16 residues long. Germline assignment: CDR1 MNHEY and CDR2 SVGAGI. V dropped 1 base and J dropped 10 bases, with 22 bases sitting between them. The CDR3 DNA follows: TGTGCCAGCAGTTACTTGGCTGACAGAGTGGGGCTGGTAGCTTTCTTT. It encodes CASSYLADRVGLVAFF.

This chain joins TRBV19 and TRBJ2-7; 8 nucleotides agree with TRBD1. V lost 5 bases and J lost 3; bases outside the gene matches: 9. The CDR3 sequence is 15 residues long. Germline CDR1 and CDR2: LNHDA and SQIVND (reference sequence). The CDR3 DNA reads TGTGCCAGTAGTGACTTGGGACAGGTAGGCTACGAGCAGTACTTC. Protein sequence: CASSDLGQVGYEQYF. Filled out from reference TRBV19 and TRBJ2-7, the complete variable domain reads DGGITQSPKYLFRKEGQNVTLSCEQNLNHDAMYWYRQDPGQGLRLIYYSQIVNDFQKGDIAEGYSVSREKKESFPLTVTSAQKNPTAFYLCASSDLGQVGYEQYFGPGTRLTVT.

The gene calls are TRBV19 and TRBJ2-1; 10 positions match TRBD2. CDR3 length: 15 residues. The ends lost 6 bases at V and 2 bases at J; junction bases unmatched: 4. Germline CDR1 LNHDA, CDR2 SQIVND (reference sequence). The CDR3 DNA reads as TGTGCCAGTAGGAGCGGGAGGGCCGCCTACAATGAGCAGTTCTTC. Protein product: CASRSGRAAYNEQFF.

The chain recombines TRBV7-9 with TRBJ1-1, with D perhaps TRBD1 (5 bases). The CDR3 covers 15 residues. Germline lookup yields CDR1 SEHNR and CDR2 FQNEAQ (reference sequence). V lost 5 bases and J lost 1, with 14 bases in between. The CDR3 nucleotides are TGTGCCAGCAGCCCGCGGCGGGGGTCGAACACTGAAGCTTTCTTT. Its protein is CASSPRRGSNTEAFF.

J is TRBJ2-2 and V is TRBV4-1, with TRBD2 matching over 9 bases. The junction had 4 bases not matched to a gene; V was cut back by 3 bases and J by 2 bases. The CDR3 sequence is 16 residues long. Germline CDR1 reads MGHRA; CDR2 reads YSYEKL. The CDR3 DNA follows: TGCGCCAGCAGCCACCACCTAGCGGGAAACACCGGGGAGCTGTTTTTT. It encodes CASSHHLAGNTGELFF.

The rearrangement links TRBV4-2 to TRBJ1-6; D is uncertain. CDR1 is LGHNA, CDR2 YNFKEQ, per germline. The CDR3 covers 16 residues. Between the trimmed V and J ends, which lost 4 bases and 8 bases, there was a span of 18 bases. CDR3 region: CASSPREDLGYSPLHF. The DNA of the CDR3 is TGTGCCAGCAGCCCCCGGGAGGACTTAGGGTATTCACCCCTCCACTTT.

The chain employs TRBV7-8 and TRBJ2-7, with 14 bases aligning to TRBD2. Trimming took 5 bases from V and 7 from J; bases not matched to a gene: 4. This CDR3 contains 14 residues. The germline V gene has CDR1 SGHVS and CDR2 FQNEAQ. This chain's CDR3 is CASSGTSGGWEQYF. For the CDR3, the DNA is TGTGCCAGCAGCGGGACTAGCGGGGGCTGGGAGCAGTACTTC.

V and J are TRBV27 and TRBJ2-2; 9 bases agree with TRBD2. Germline CDR1 is MNHEY and CDR2 is SMNVEV (reference sequence). Trimming took 3 bases from V and 2 from J; bases not matched to a gene: 7. This CDR3 is 17 amino acids long. The CDR3 loop reads CASSFRLAGLNTGELFF. The CDR3 region has the DNA TGTGCCAGCAGTTTTCGTCTAGCGGGGTTAAACACCGGGGAGCTGTTTTTT.

The rearrangement joins TRBV11-1 to TRBJ2-7; no clear D. CDR3 length: 13 amino acids. CDR1 is SGHAT and CDR2 is FQDESV in the germline V gene (reference sequence). The ends were cut back, 0 bases at V and 6 bases at J, with 9 bases in the middle. CDR3 residues: CASSLAAPLEQYF. The DNA of the CDR3 is TGTGCCAGCAGCTTAGCGGCTCCCCTCGAGCAGTACTTC.

This clone showed up just once. This rearrangement joins TRBV21-1 to TRBJ2-3; the table calls TRBD2, which could not be checked here. TRBV21-1 is a pseudogene locus. The CDR3 covers 17 residues. DNA for the CDR3: TGTGCCAGCAACCGCCCGACTAGCGGGGCCTTCACAGATACGCAGTATTTT. Translated, it gives CASNRPTSGAFTDTQYF.

The gene calls are TRBV7-9 and TRBJ1-2; 7 bases align to TRBD1. Germline V gene data show CDR1 as SEHNR and CDR2 as FQNEAQ (reference sequence). The junction had 10 bases not matched to a gene; V was cut back by 5 bases and J by 13 bases. This CDR3 is 12 amino acids long. The CDR3 bases are TGTGCCAGCAGCCTTCTACAGGGGATGAGCACCTTC. It translates to CASSLLQGMSTF.

The gene calls are TRBV6-5 and TRBJ1-4; maybe TRBD1 (6 bases). Trimming pared 6 bases from V and 8 bases from J, leaving 13 bases between. The CDR3 loop spans 13 amino acids. CDR1 MNHEY and CDR2 SVGAGI come from the germline V gene. The CDR3 DNA follows: TGTGCCAGCAGCGGTCAGGGGTGGGAAAAACTGTTTTTT. Its translation: CASSGQGWEKLFF.

This chain connects TRBV27 to TRBJ2-1; possibly TRBD2 for D (6 bases). Germline values: CDR1 MNHEY, CDR2 SMNVEV (reference sequence). CDR3 length: 15 amino acids. Between the trimmed V and J ends, which lost 10 bases and 0 bases, there was a span of 16 bases. DNA of the CDR3: TGTGCCACGCGCATGACTAGGTCCTCCTACAATGAGCAGTTCTTC. Translating gives CATRMTRSSYNEQFF.

The chain couples TRBV5-1 to TRBJ2-3, with TRBD1 matching 8 bases. Trimming cost V 7 bases and J 4 bases; bases outside gene matches: 8. Per the germline V gene, CDR1 is SGHRS and CDR2 is YFSETQ. There are 14 residues in the CDR3. The chain's CDR3 is CASQQGVGADTQYF. For the CDR3, the DNA is TGCGCCAGCCAACAGGGGGTTGGCGCAGATACGCAGTATTTT. The whole variable domain, filled in from reference TRBV5-1 and TRBJ2-3, reads KAGVTQTPRYLIKTRGQQVTLSCSPISGHRSVSWYQQTPGQGLQFLFEYFSETQRNKGNFPGRFSGRQFSNSRSEMNVSTLELGDSALYLCASQQGVGADTQYFGPGTRLTVL.

The gene calls are TRBV7-2 and TRBJ2-5, with 9 positions matching TRBD2. CDR3 length: 15 amino acids. CDR1 is SGHTA and CDR2 is FQGNSA in the germline V gene. V lost 2 bases, J lost 2 bases, and 3 bases stayed unmatched. CDR3 nucleotides: TGTGCCAGCAGCTTACAGACTAGCGGACAAGAGACCCAGTACTTC. As protein: CASSLQTSGQETQYF.

This clone was counted a few times. J is TRBJ2-5 and V is TRBV10-3, with 7 bases identical to TRBD1. This CDR3 region has 17 residues. Germline CDR1 and CDR2: ENHRY and SYGVKD. Germline trimming cut 3 bases from V and 5 bases from J; bases unmatched to any gene: 15. This chain's CDR3 is CAISDRTGAPLGETQYF. DNA of the CDR3: TGTGCCATCAGTGATCGGACAGGAGCACCTCTAGGGGAGACCCAGTACTTC.

V usage is TRBV28 and J usage is TRBJ1-3, with 7 bases matching TRBD1. CDR1 is MDHEN and CDR2 is SYDVKM in the germline V gene. The ends lost 6 bases at V and 4 bases at J; junction bases unmatched: 12. The CDR3 runs to 16 residues. In nucleotides, the CDR3 is TGTGCCAGCAGGAGCCGGACAGGCCCCATAGGAAACACCATATATTTT. Translation: CASRSRTGPIGNTIYF.

This chain links TRBV27 with TRBJ2-2; D is perhaps TRBD2 (5 bases). The CDR3 consists of 16 residues. The V gene's germline CDR1 is MNHEY and CDR2 SMNVEV (reference sequence). Trimming took off 7 bases at V and 4 bases at J, with 19 bases between the two ends. The CDR3 protein is CASKPRGSETTGELFF. The CDR3 coding sequence is TGTGCCAGCAAACCCCGGGGTAGCGAGACCACCGGGGAGCTGTTTTTT.

The rearrangement uses TRBV2 and TRBJ2-5; D uncertain. The CDR3 runs to 14 residues. Trimming removed 2 bases from V and 5 bases from J, with 12 bases in between. Germline values: CDR1 SNHLY, CDR2 FYNNEI. CDR3 amino acids: CASSEIGRQETQYF. The CDR3 coding sequence is TGTGCCAGCAGTGAAATTGGCAGGCAGGAGACCCAGTACTTC.